The clone carrying this TCR beta chain was seen a single time. Its antigen is as yet unknown. Terminally differentiated effector memory CD45RA+ cells were excluded by CCR7 positive selection of CD45RO-negative cells. Trimming removed 5 bases at V and 1 base at J, with 18 bases between. The CDR3 is made up of 17 amino acids. CDR1 and CDR2 from the germline V gene are MDHEN and SYDVKM. An approximately 200 ng quantity of DNA, around 30,000 T cell genomes, went into the sorted-subset replicate PCRs. The table came from immunoSEQ multiplex PCR; TCRdb's copy has only in-frame clones and leaves some out. The sample carries about 2 million clones, about 94% recorded once. The source of the sample is a study of shared clonotypes between healthy human individuals. General study results and limits: Naive CD4 clonotype sharing across several donors was about 5%.

The clonotype comes from a man aged 18 to 29 in good health. Sequenced input: naive CD8+ T cells sorted from blood. The chain couples TRBV28 to TRBJ1-3; D is unresolved. The CDR3 sequence: CASSQTGPWGSGNTIYF. In DNA form, the CDR3 reads TGTGCCAGCAGTCAAACGGGTCCGTGGGGATCTGGAAACACCATATATTTT.